Following are 12 T cell receptor beta chains from one sample sequenced in a study of blood T cell repertoires in COVID-19. Only in-frame clones appear in the TCRdb table, and some are missing; sequencing was by immunoSEQ multiplex PCR. This sample has around 70,000 clones, with 82% found just once. The specimen was peripheral blood. The source is a man in his sixties with acute or convalescent COVID-19.

This sequence joins TRBV27 and TRBJ1-1; no definite D call. Deletions cut 5 bases from V and 5 bases from J, with 12 bases between. Germline V lookup: CDR1 MNHEY, CDR2 SMNVEV (reference sequence). This CDR3 has 13 residues. CDR3 nucleotides: TGTGCCAGCAGTCCACGGGGTCGGACTGAAGCTTTCTTT. As protein: CASSPRGRTEAFF.

The count of this clone is one. This chain connects TRBV7-2 to TRBJ1-2; possible D gene TRBD1, 5 bases. This CDR3 has 14 amino acids. V dropped 2 bases and J dropped 6 bases, with 13 bases sitting between them. Germline V gene sequence: CDR1 SGHTA, CDR2 FQGNSA. This CDR3 reads CASSLRGVRDGYTF. DNA of the CDR3: TGTGCCAGCAGCTTAAGGGGTGTTAGGGATGGCTACACCTTC.

Only one count was recorded for this clone. The gene calls are TRBV23-1 and TRBJ1-1; 7 nucleotides agree with TRBD1. TRBV23-1 is labeled an ORF, and its function is uncertain. The length of the CDR3 is 18 residues. V lost 4 bases to trimming and J lost 2 bases; unmatched junction nucleotides: 16. The CDR3 region has the DNA TGCGCCAGCAGTCTGGTTGGCATAACGACAGGGAAAAACACTGAAGCTTTCTTT. This codes for CASSLVGITTGKNTEAFF.

The V call is TRBV2, the J call TRBJ1-6; unclear D gene. The CDR3 extends over 12 amino acids. The germline gives CDR1 SNHLY, CDR2 FYNNEI. Trimming took off 3 bases at V and 10 bases at J, with 7 bases between the two ends. CDR3: CASSEHSSPLHF. In nucleotides, the CDR3 is TGTGCCAGCAGTGAGCACTCCTCACCCCTCCACTTT.

V usage is TRBV19 and J usage is TRBJ1-4, with 8 bases that match TRBD1. The CDR3 loop spans 15 amino acids. With 7 bases clipped from V and 4 bases from J, the junction kept 8 bases outside the gene matches. The V gene's germline CDR1 is LNHDA and CDR2 SQIVND (reference sequence). The CDR3 sequence is CASTESGQVNEKLFF. The CDR3 DNA sequence: TGTGCCAGTACTGAGTCGGGACAGGTTAATGAAAAACTGTTTTTT. The full variable domain, its missing parts supplied by reference TRBV19 and TRBJ1-4, is DGGITQSPKYLFRKEGQNVTLSCEQNLNHDAMYWYRQDPGQGLRLIYYSQIVNDFQKGDIAEGYSVSREKKESFPLTVTSAQKNPTAFYLCASTESGQVNEKLFFGSGTQLSVL.

Notes on this clone: Within the sample, other DNA sequences also encode this same CDR3. V and J are TRBV18 and TRBJ2-7; D ambiguous. CDR3 length: 14 residues. V lost 3 bases and J 0 bases, leaving 9 bases between the germline ends. In germline, CDR1 is KGHSH, CDR2 LQKENI. The CDR3 coding sequence is TGTGCCAGCTCACCCTTACAGAGCTCCTACGAGCAGTACTTC. This sequence encodes CASSPLQSSYEQYF.

The chain couples TRBV7-2 to TRBJ2-1; 9 nucleotides line up with TRBD2. CDR1 SGHTA and CDR2 FQGNSA come from the germline V gene. This CDR3 contains 16 residues. The V segment lost 1 base and the J segment 10 bases; nucleotides outside the gene matches: 11. The CDR3 region is CASSLEVRRGGEEQFF. Written as DNA, the CDR3 is TGTGCCAGCAGCTTAGAGGTTCGGCGCGGGGGGGAGGAGCAGTTCTTC.

This clone ranks as medium-sized. The gene calls are TRBV10-3 and TRBJ1-1; 7 bases are shared with TRBD1. CDR1 and CDR2 (germline): ENHRY, SYGVKD. The CDR3 runs to 15 residues. V lost 0 bases and J lost 2; bases outside the gene matches: 3. CDR3 residues: CAISESGTANTEAFF. The CDR3, as DNA: TGTGCCATCAGTGAGTCCGGGACAGCAAACACTGAAGCTTTCTTT.

The chain has TRBV27 and TRBJ1-5; no clear D. The V end was cut by 5 bases, the J end by 3 bases, with 14 bases between. Germline CDR1 reads MNHEY; CDR2 reads SMNVEV (reference sequence). This CDR3 comprises 15 residues. The CDR3 spells CASSPADRYNQPQHF. The CDR3 bases are TGTGCCAGCAGTCCAGCGGACCGGTACAATCAGCCCCAGCATTTT.

This clone was seen once. The J gene is TRBJ1-2, the V gene TRBV14; 9 bases fit TRBD1. This CDR3 comprises 15 residues. Germline-derived CDR1 and CDR2 are SGHDN and FVKESK. V gave up 4 bases and J gave up 0 bases; unmatched junction bases: 3. CDR3 amino acids: CASSPGTGPNYGYTF. CDR3 nucleotides: TGTGCCAGCAGCCCGGGGACAGGGCCTAACTATGGCTACACCTTC.

The chain employs TRBV13 and TRBJ2-3, with TRBD2 matching 10 bases. The CDR3 sequence is 16 residues long. Germline lookup yields CDR1 PRHDT and CDR2 FYEKMQ (reference sequence). V trimming: 0 bases; J trimming: 4 bases; junction bases outside the gene matches: 4. The CDR3 region has the DNA TGTGCCAGCAGCTTAGGAAGCGGGGGGGTCGCAGATACGCAGTATTTT. It yields the protein CASSLGSGGVADTQYF.

Written as DNA, the CDR3 is TGTGCCAGCAGCCGCGCAGGGGCCGCCATGGAGCTGTTTTTT. Its translation is CASSRAGAAMELFF. V gene TRBV6-5 combines with J gene TRBJ2-2; D is perhaps TRBD1 (6 bases). The CDR3 is made up of 14 amino acids. V was clipped by 6 bases and J by 10 bases, with 18 bases between them. Germline V gene data show CDR1 as MNHEY and CDR2 as SVGAGI.